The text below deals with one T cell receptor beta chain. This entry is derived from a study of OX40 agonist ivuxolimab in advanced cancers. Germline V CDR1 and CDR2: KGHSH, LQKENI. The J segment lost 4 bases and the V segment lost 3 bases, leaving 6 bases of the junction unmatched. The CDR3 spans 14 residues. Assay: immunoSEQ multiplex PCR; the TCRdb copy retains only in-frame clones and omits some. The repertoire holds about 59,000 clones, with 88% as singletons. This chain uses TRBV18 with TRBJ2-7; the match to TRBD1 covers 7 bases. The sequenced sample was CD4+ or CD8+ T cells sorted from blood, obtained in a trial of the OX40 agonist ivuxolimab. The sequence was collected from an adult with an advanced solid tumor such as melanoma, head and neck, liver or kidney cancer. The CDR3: CASSPQGVGYEQYF. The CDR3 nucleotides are TGTGCCAGCTCACCTCAGGGGGTTGGGTACGAGCAGTACTTC.